These T cell receptor beta chains were read from a single sample in a study of HIV-infected children after antiretroviral therapy interruption. TCRdb redid the calling of the 3' RACE reads with MiXCR, one entry per CDR3 protein. Of 15,000 to 16,000 distinct CDR3 sequences in the sample, around 3.7% were seen once. This sample comprised CD45RA+ CD4+ T cells from PBMCs, obtained from a donor given antiretroviral therapy, either interrupted or continuous. The receptor set was obtained from a child aged 2-17 years with HIV. CDR3s include the opening cysteine and the closing phenylalanine or tryptophan.

V	J	CDR3
TRBV23-1	TRBJ2-7	CASSQPPGHSSYEQYF
TRBV9	TRBJ1-3	CASSVQTSGNTIYF
TRBV5-5	TRBJ2-5	CASSPRQIETQYF
TRBV28	TRBJ2-1	CASSTTGTGAGNEQFF
TRBV29-1	TRBJ1-1	CSVRDSKNTEAFF
TRBV20-1	TRBJ2-7	CSAPPRDSSYEQYF
TRBV23-1	TRBJ1-5	CAISGPQHF
TRBV7-8	TRBJ1-5	CASSARDRGNQPQHF
TRBV2	TRBJ2-7	CASSERGQGYYEQYF
TRBV28	TRBJ2-2	CASLGRQRELFF
TRBV2	TRBJ2-7	CASSAGQVFSEQYF
TRBV29-1	TRBJ2-3	CSGLAGPTDTQYF
TRBV5-1	TRBJ2-5	CASSLGPGETQYF
TRBV6-1	TRBJ1-2	CASSPREGGYTF
TRBV12-5	TRBJ2-2	CASGLVLRNRNTGELFF
TRBV20-1	TRBJ1-2	CSARNHRGDHGYTF
TRBV11-1	TRBJ2-5	CASSFGRSNQDTQYF
TRBV18	TRBJ1-2	CASSPPIGNYGYTF
TRBV12-3/TRBV12-4	TRBJ1-6	CASSLGDRVLSPLHF
TRBV7-2	TRBJ2-7	CASSLGVGDLNSYEQYF
TRBV19	TRBJ1-6	CASSDSSPLHF
TRBV16	TRBJ2-7	CASSSGTPTYEQYF
TRBV7-3	TRBJ2-3	CASSPTPRRTGSPDTQYF
TRBV5-6	TRBJ2-5	CASSLSGGGQETQYF
TRBV20-1	TRBJ1-1	CSVQGGTEAFF
TRBV16	TRBJ1-1	CASSPQGRNTEAFF
TRBV3-1	TRBJ1-5	CASSQDGSGGHQPQHF
TRBV18	TRBJ2-3	CASSPGTGADTQYF
TRBV18	TRBJ2-1	CARSLRTSGSTDEQFF
TRBV6-5	TRBJ1-1	CASSYSRLAGNEAFF
TRBV10-3	TRBJ2-2	CAISAGLTDTGELFF
TRBV28	TRBJ1-2	CASSWPPGTGDNYGYTF
TRBV7-7	TRBJ2-7	CASSLDSSGAAEQYF
TRBV6-5	TRBJ1-2	CATTRGQGNGVYTF
TRBV2	TRBJ2-2	CASRTDISGELFF
TRBV19	TRBJ2-2	CASSIGTNTGELFF
TRBV7-2	TRBJ1-1	CASSLAAGDSEAFF
TRBV14	TRBJ2-3	CASSQDRGDTQYF
TRBV7-3	TRBJ2-2	CASSPGLANTGELFF
TRBV6-1	TRBJ1-6	CASRTQKNSPLHF
TRBV28	TRBJ2-3	CAIQQSGIFRALSTDTQYF
TRBV15	TRBJ2-7	CATSRELGINIEQYF
TRBV19	TRBJ2-7	CASSPSYGYEQYF
TRBV5-8	TRBJ1-1	CASSQQGNKAFF
TRBV28	TRBJ1-2	CASSLWTGGFYGYTF
TRBV18	TRBJ2-3	CASSRAGVTDTQYF
TRBV7-2	TRBJ2-1	CASSLGPLPYNEQFF
TRBV20-1	TRBJ2-2	CSAVLGQGRTGELFF
TRBV19	TRBJ2-7	CASSRTGRDYEQYF
TRBV30	TRBJ2-1	CAWSGAAGNEQFF